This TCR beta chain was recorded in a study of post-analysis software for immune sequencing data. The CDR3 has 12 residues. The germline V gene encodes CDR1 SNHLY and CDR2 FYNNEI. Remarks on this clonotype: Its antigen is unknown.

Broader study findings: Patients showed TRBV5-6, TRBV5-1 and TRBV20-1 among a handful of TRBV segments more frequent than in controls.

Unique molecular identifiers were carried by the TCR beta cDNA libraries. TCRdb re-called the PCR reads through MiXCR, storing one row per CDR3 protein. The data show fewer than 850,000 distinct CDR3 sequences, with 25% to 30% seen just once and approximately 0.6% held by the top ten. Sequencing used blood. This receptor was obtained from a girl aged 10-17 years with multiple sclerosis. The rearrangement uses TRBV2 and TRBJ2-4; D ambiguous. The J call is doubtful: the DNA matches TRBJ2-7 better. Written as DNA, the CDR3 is TGTGCCAGCAGGTATCAAACCCACGAGCAGTACTTC. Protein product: CASRYQTHEQYF.